Listed below are T cell receptor beta chains from one sample, sequenced in a study of blood T cells in healthy people across ages. In TCRdb, the 5' RACE reads were re-called with MiXCR into one record per CDR3 protein. The sample contains about 1.6 million distinct CDR3 sequences, 30% to 35% of which appear only once. Sequenced: blood. Every receptor here comes from a woman in her 30s in good health. Each CDR3 is given with its conserved first and last residue. The order of the fields is D gene, J gene, V gene, clone size, CDR3 DNA, CDR3 protein. D genes are given only for firm matches. Size is stated for part of the rows, as once, few or many counts, or as a class when the clone is expanded.

.	TRBJ2-3	TRBV9	.	TGTGCCAGCAGCGTAGAGGCGGGAGATACGCAGTATTTT	CASSVEAGDTQYF
TRBD1	TRBJ2-7	TRBV2	.	TGTGCCAGCAGTGAGGCCGGGACAGTCGGCGAGCAGTACTTC	CASSEAGTVGEQYF
TRBD1	TRBJ1-2	TRBV7-2	many	TGTGCCAGCAGTTTAGGGACAGGTGGCTACACCTTC	CASSLGTGGYTF
TRBD2	TRBJ2-1	TRBV7-6	.	TGTGCCAGCAGCTTCACGGGAGGGACTCAGTTCTTC	CASSFTGGTQFF
.	TRBJ1-6	TRBV20-1	few	TGCAGTGCTAGGCTCCGACCGATTGAGAATTCACCCCTCCACTTT	CSARLRPIENSPLHF
.	TRBJ2-1	TRBV29-1	few	TGCAGCGTTTTTATTACAGGGTCCGGTGAGCAGTTCTTC	CSVFITGSGEQFF
.	TRBJ1-2	TRBV3-1	few	TGTGCCAGCAGCCAAGCGGGACACCCGGACTATGGCTACACCTTC	CASSQAGHPDYGYTF
.	TRBJ2-1	TRBV27	.	TGTGCCAGCAGTACCTGGGGTAGCGGCTCCTACAATGAGCAGTTCTTC	CASSTWGSGSYNEQFF
.	TRBJ1-1	TRBV7-2	few	TGTGCCAGCAGCTTTAGGCCAGCGAACACTGAAGCTTTCTTT	CASSFRPANTEAFF
TRBD2	TRBJ2-7	TRBV27	few	TGTGCCAGCAGCTATGGAGCGGGAGGTTCCTACGAGCAGTACTTC	CASSYGAGGSYEQYF
.	TRBJ1-1	TRBV10-3	once	TGTGCCATCAGTGGGCGACAGAACACTGAAGCTTTCTTT	CAISGRQNTEAFF
.	TRBJ1-2	TRBV10-3	few	TGTGCCATCAGTGTTGTCCTCCTTGGGGGCTATGGCTACACCTTC	CAISVVLLGGYGYTF
.	TRBJ1-4	TRBV12-3/TRBV12-4	few	TGTGCCAGCAGTGACTATATAAGGAGTGAAAAACTGTTTTTT	CASSDYIRSEKLFF
.	TRBJ2-5	TRBV28	.	TGTGCCAGCAGTACAGCCCCAAGGGAAGAGACCCAGTACTTC	CASSTAPREETQYF
.	TRBJ2-7	TRBV28	.	TGTGCCAGCAGTCCCGTTGGGACGACTGCGTCCCACGAGCAGTACTTC	CASSPVGTTASHEQYF
TRBD1	TRBJ2-3	TRBV30	.	TGTGCCTGGAGTGGGGACAGTACAGCCACAGATACGCAGTATTTT	CAWSGDSTATDTQYF
.	TRBJ1-2	TRBV27	.	TGTGCCAGCAAGCGGGTGGACAGCTATGGCTACACCTTC	CASKRVDSYGYTF
TRBD2	TRBJ2-7	TRBV4-2	.	TGTGCCAGCAGCCAAGAGGCGGGGGTAGGTTTATCCTACGAGCAGTACTTC	CASSQEAGVGLSYEQYF
TRBD2	TRBJ2-7	TRBV28	.	TGTGCCAGCAGTTTAGGTGGCGGGAGGGTAGACGAGCAGTACTTC	CASSLGGGRVDEQYF
.	TRBJ2-7	TRBV20-1	.	TGCAGTGCTAGAGGAACAGGGCCGTCATACTCCTACGAGCAGTACTTC	CSARGTGPSYSYEQYF
.	TRBJ2-7	TRBV20-1	.	TGCAGTGCTGAGGGGGACGGCAGCTCCTACGAGCAGTACTTC	CSAEGDGSSYEQYF
TRBD1	TRBJ2-7	TRBV29-1	few	TGCAGCGTTGTAGCGGACAGGGCGTTGTACGAGCAGTACTTC	CSVVADRALYEQYF
.	TRBJ2-3	TRBV12-3/TRBV12-4	few	TGTGCCAGCAGTTTAGGGCCGGGCGTCGCAGATACGCAGTATTTT	CASSLGPGVADTQYF
TRBD1	TRBJ1-2	TRBV27	.	TGTGCCAGCAGTTCGAACGGACAGGAGAACTATGGCTACACCTTC	CASSSNGQENYGYTF
.	TRBJ1-6	TRBV6-1	.	TGTGCCAGCAGGATACGCTCCTATAATTCACCCCTCCACTTT	CASRIRSYNSPLHF
TRBD1	TRBJ1-5	TRBV27	many	TGTGCCACCAAGCCCCTGGGACAGCGAAATCAGCCCCAGCATTTT	CATKPLGQRNQPQHF
TRBD2	TRBJ2-1	TRBV2	.	TGTGCCAGCCCGCGGGGGAGGGCGAGGGACAATGAGCAGTTCTTC	CASPRGRARDNEQFF
TRBD2	TRBJ2-2	TRBV7-2	few	TGTGCCAGCAGCTTACAAGCGGGGGGCTGGACCGGGGAGCTGTTTTTT	CASSLQAGGWTGELFF
.	TRBJ2-3	TRBV12-3/TRBV12-4	few	TGTGCCAGCAGCCCCCTCGGGTACGGGACCCTCGATACGCAGTATTTT	CASSPLGYGTLDTQYF
.	TRBJ2-3	TRBV3-1	few	TGTGCCAGCAGCCGCGGCCTAGCGGGGACAGGTACGCAGTATTTT	CASSRGLAGTGTQYF
.	TRBJ1-4	TRBV20-1	once	TGCAGTGCCCACAGAACAACTAATGAAAAACTGTTTTTT	CSAHRTTNEKLFF
TRBD2	TRBJ2-1	TRBV6-5	few	TGTGCCAGCAGTTACTCGATTAGCGGGGGTTACAATGAGCAGTTCTTC	CASSYSISGGYNEQFF
TRBD2	TRBJ2-7	TRBV20-1	.	TGCAGTGCTAGAGCACTAGCGGTGAGCTACGAGCAGTACTTC	CSARALAVSYEQYF
.	TRBJ2-3	TRBV20-1	few	TGCAGTGCCCAATCCTTGGGACGCACAGATACGCAGTATTTT	CSAQSLGRTDTQYF
.	TRBJ2-1	TRBV7-3	.	TGTGCCAGCAGCTTAACGGGGGACCCCACCTACAATGAGCAGTTCTTC	CASSLTGDPTYNEQFF
TRBD2	TRBJ2-1	TRBV7-2	few	TGTGCCAGCAGCTGGACTAGCGAGTATTACAATGAGCAGTTCTTC	CASSWTSEYYNEQFF
.	TRBJ2-3	TRBV20-1	.	TGCAGTGCAACTCCCTGGAGCCCCCAAGATACGCAGTATTTT	CSATPWSPQDTQYF
.	TRBJ1-1	TRBV3-1	.	TGTGCCAGCAGCCAAGGGGGAACACTGAACACTGAAGCTTTCTTT	CASSQGGTLNTEAFF
.	TRBJ2-7	TRBV18	.	TGTGCCAGCTCACCAATGTCCCGTTCAGACGAGCAGTACTTC	CASSPMSRSDEQYF
.	TRBJ2-2	TRBV4-1	.	TGCGCCAGCAGCCAAGAATTGACCGGGGAGCTGTTTTTT	CASSQELTGELFF
.	TRBJ2-5	TRBV20-1	few	TGCAGTGCTAGAGCAAAGAGGGAGACCCAGTACTTC	CSARAKRETQYF
TRBD2	TRBJ2-1	TRBV9	.	TGTGCCAGCAGCGTAGGGACTAGCGGGAGATGGGAGCAGTTCTTC	CASSVGTSGRWEQFF
.	TRBJ1-2	TRBV21-1	.	TGTGCCAGCAGCAAGGTGGGGGGTGGCTACACCTTC	CASSKVGGGYTF
TRBD1	TRBJ1-2	TRBV20-1	.	TGCAGTGCGCCGGGACAGGGGGATAACTATGGCTACACCTTC	CSAPGQGDNYGYTF
.	TRBJ2-2	TRBV21-1	.	TGTGCCAGCAGCAAAGAGGCAGGCCCGAACACCGGGGAGCTGTTTTTT	CASSKEAGPNTGELFF
TRBD2	TRBJ2-5	TRBV3-1	.	TGTGCCAGCAGCCGGGGGCCGACTAGCGGGGGAGAGACCCAGTACTTC	CASSRGPTSGGETQYF
.	TRBJ1-1	TRBV20-1	once	TGCAGTGCTAGAGGACAGGTCCACGACGGGAACACTGAAGCTTTCTTT	CSARGQVHDGNTEAFF
.	TRBJ2-1	TRBV7-2	many	TGTGCCAGCAGCTTAGTGTCAGGAAACACCTACAATGAGCAGTTCTTC	CASSLVSGNTYNEQFF
TRBD1	TRBJ2-7	TRBV29-1	many	TGCAGCGTTGCCGAGGGACAGAACTCCTACGAGCAGTACTTC	CSVAEGQNSYEQYF
TRBD2	TRBJ2-7	TRBV5-1	.	TGCGCCAGCAGTTCCGGGACTAGCGGTACCGAGCAGTACTTC	CASSSGTSGTEQYF
TRBD2	TRBJ2-3	TRBV5-1	.	TGCGCCAGCAGCCTTTCGGGGGGGCTTCCCCCAGATACGCAGTATTTT	CASSLSGGLPPDTQYF
.	TRBJ2-7	TRBV6-5	.	TGTGCCAGCAGTTTCTCGGCAAGCAGCGAGCAGTACTTC	CASSFSASSEQYF
TRBD1	TRBJ2-3	TRBV7-7	few	TGTGCCAGCAGCCCATCGGACAGGGGCACAGATACGCAGTATTTT	CASSPSDRGTDTQYF
TRBD1	TRBJ1-2	TRBV12-3/TRBV12-4	.	TGTGCCAGCAGTCCTCGACAGGGGGCGGCCGGCTACACCTTC	CASSPRQGAAGYTF
.	TRBJ2-1	TRBV7-9	few	TGTGCCAGCAGCGGCCAGGGGTACTCCTACAATGAGCAGTTCTTC	CASSGQGYSYNEQFF